This T cell receptor (beta chain) was recorded in a study of T cell responses to AZD1222 COVID-19 vaccine. Repertoires were generated with immunoSEQ multiplex PCR, while TCRdb's copy carries only in-frame clones and drops some. The sample lists 150,000 or so clones, 92% occurring once. V was cut by 0 bases and J by 1 base, with 3 bases left in between. The CDR3 covers 13 residues. In germline, CDR1 is SGHVS, CDR2 FQNEAQ. A word on this clone: The antigen is not known.

The study's findings and limits: Nearly half of the spike-specific TCRs reportedly recognize variant regions that carry no mutations. The sample set comprised mostly white British donors with more females, and clonal diversity was possibly underestimated. Regions 160-218 and 743-854 held dominance among vaccine-associated CD4 TCRs, which spanned spike.

Pooled together were second doses at about 4 or about 12 weeks. The V and J genes are TRBV7-8 and TRBJ1-1; the D is unclear. The sequence derives from an adult who received the AZD1222 COVID-19 vaccine. Sequenced material: peripheral blood, taken 28 days after the second AZD1222 dose. CDR3 sequence (DNA): TGTGCCAGCAGCTTAGCGGCGAACACTGAAGCTTTCTTT. This codes for CASSLAANTEAFF.